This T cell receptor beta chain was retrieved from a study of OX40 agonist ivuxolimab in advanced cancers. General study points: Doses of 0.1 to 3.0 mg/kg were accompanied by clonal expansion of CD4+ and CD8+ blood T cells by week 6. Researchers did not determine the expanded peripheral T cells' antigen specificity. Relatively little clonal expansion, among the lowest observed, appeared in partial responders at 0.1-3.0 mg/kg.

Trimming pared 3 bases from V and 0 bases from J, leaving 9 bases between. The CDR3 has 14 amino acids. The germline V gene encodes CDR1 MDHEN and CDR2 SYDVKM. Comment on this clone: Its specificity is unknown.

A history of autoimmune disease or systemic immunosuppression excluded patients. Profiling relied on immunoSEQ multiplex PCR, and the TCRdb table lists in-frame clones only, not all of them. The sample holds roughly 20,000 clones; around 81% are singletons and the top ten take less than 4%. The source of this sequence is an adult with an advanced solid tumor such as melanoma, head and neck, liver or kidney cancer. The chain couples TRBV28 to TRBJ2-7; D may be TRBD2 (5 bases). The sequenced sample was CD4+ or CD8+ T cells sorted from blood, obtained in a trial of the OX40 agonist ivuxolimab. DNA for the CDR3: TGTGCCAGCAGTTTGGCGGGTTACTCCTACGAGCAGTACTTC. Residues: CASSLAGYSYEQYF.